The 29 T cell receptor beta chains below all came from one sample that was sequenced in a study of Ad26.COV2.S vaccination and SARS-CoV-2 variants. This sample's treatment: 19 received Ad26.COV2.S at low or high dose, single or two shots; several received placebo; per-sample allocation not given. The samples date from day 63 after the first vaccine or placebo injection. Measured with immunoSEQ multiplex PCR; TCRdb has only the in-frame clones, and not every one. The sample includes 440,000 or so clones, around 91% of them seen just once. This specimen was peripheral blood, taken in a trial of Ad26.COV2.S vaccine versus placebo. These receptors came from a person between 18 and 59 years old who received the Ad26.COV2.S COVID-19 vaccine or a placebo.

This clone was detected once. J is TRBJ1-5 and V is TRBV6-1; D not resolved. CDR3 length: 14 residues. CDR1 is MNHNS, CDR2 SASEGT, per germline. Between the trimmed V and J ends, which lost 1 base and 8 bases, there was a span of 12 bases. CDR3 in amino acids: CASSEGLLPKPQHF. The DNA of the CDR3 is TGTGCCAGCAGTGAAGGACTGCTTCCGAAGCCCCAGCATTTT.

Concerning this clone itself: Other DNA sequences in this sample translate to the same CDR3. This chain connects TRBV4-1 to TRBJ1-2; 10 bases are a match to TRBD1. Germline V gene sequence: CDR1 MGHRA, CDR2 YSYEKL. The CDR3 runs 16 residues. The V and J ends lost 2 bases and 2 bases, in that order; junction bases with no gene match: 5. The CDR3 here is CASSQTRTGGNYGYTF. Written as DNA, the CDR3 is TGCGCCAGCAGCCAAACTAGGACAGGGGGAAACTATGGCTACACCTTC.

In this sample, this clone turned up once. The gene calls are TRBV11-3 and TRBJ2-5; D tentatively reads TRBD1 or TRBD2 (5 bases each). The CDR3 sequence is 13 residues long. Germline CDR1 reads SGHNT; CDR2 reads YENEEA. V was clipped by 1 base and J by 7 bases, with 10 bases between them. This CDR3 is CASSLGDLGTQYF. In DNA, the CDR3 is TGTGCCAGCAGCTTAGGGGACCTGGGGACCCAGTACTTC.

This chain links TRBV5-1 with TRBJ2-7; the D is unclear. The V end was cut by 5 bases, the J end by 0 bases, with 9 bases between. Per germline, CDR1 SGHRS and CDR2 YFSETQ. The CDR3 consists of 13 residues. This CDR3 reads CASRLDGSYEQYF. CDR3 coding DNA: TGCGCCAGCAGGCTGGACGGCTCCTACGAGCAGTACTTC.

This clone was detected a few times. This chain links TRBV28 with TRBJ1-6; D gene unclear. Per germline, CDR1 MDHEN and CDR2 SYDVKM. Trimming shortened V by 4 bases and J by 13 bases, and 11 bases separated the two germline ends. The CDR3 has 12 residues. CDR3 DNA sequence: TGTGCCAGCAGTTCCCCGGCTACCCCCCTCCACTTT. Translation gives CASSSPATPLHF. Variable domain in full (rest from reference TRBV28 and TRBJ1-6): DVKVTQSSRYLVKRTGEKVFLECVQDMDHENMFWYRQDPGLGLRLIYFSYDVKMKEKGDIPEGYSVSREKKERFSLILESASTNQTSMYLCASSSPATPLHFGNGTRLTVT.

The rearrangement joins TRBV11-2 to TRBJ2-5, with D possibly being TRBD1 or TRBD2 (6 bases each). The V end lost 1 base, the J end lost 2 bases, and 14 bases lay between the germline ends. The CDR3 totals 16 residues. Germline V gene lookup returns CDR1 SGHAT and CDR2 FQNNGV. As DNA, the CDR3 is TGTGCCAGCAGCTTAGTAGGGGGGACACCTCAAGAGACCCAGTACTTC. Its protein product is CASSLVGGTPQETQYF.

The chain carries TRBV7-9 and TRBJ2-7, with 13 bases matching TRBD2. CDR3 length equals 17 residues. Germline lookup yields CDR1 SEHNR and CDR2 FQNEAQ (reference sequence). V was pared by 4 bases and J by 0 bases, with 6 bases of the junction left unmatched. The chain's CDR3 is CASSSGLAGRGSYEQYF. The CDR3, as DNA: TGTGCCAGCAGCTCGGGACTAGCGGGACGGGGCTCCTACGAGCAGTACTTC.

V usage is TRBV4-3 and J usage is TRBJ2-7; 10 nucleotides line up with TRBD2. Germline V lookup: CDR1 LGHNA, CDR2 YSLEER. The CDR3 loop spans 14 amino acids. V was pared by 4 bases and J by 4 bases, with 4 bases of the junction left unmatched. The CDR3 is CASSPGLAEYEQYF. The DNA of the CDR3 is TGCGCCAGCAGCCCCGGACTAGCGGAATACGAGCAGTACTTC.

V usage is TRBV7-2 and J usage is TRBJ1-5; perhaps TRBD1 as D (6 bases). The CDR3 spans 13 residues. The germline V gene has CDR1 SGHTA and CDR2 FQGNSA. V was cut by 0 bases and J by 6 bases, with 6 bases left in between. The CDR3 loop is CASSLAGAQPQHF. The CDR3, as DNA: TGTGCCAGCAGCTTAGCGGGGGCTCAGCCCCAGCATTTT. The whole variable domain, remainder taken from reference TRBV7-2 and TRBJ1-5, is GAGVSQSPSNKVTEKGKDVELRCDPISGHTALYWYRQSLGQGLEFLIYFQGNSAPDKSGLPSDRFSAERTGGSVSTLTIQRTQQEDSAVYLCASSLAGAQPQHFGDGTRLSIL.

J is TRBJ1-1 and V is TRBV4-1; 10 bases align to TRBD1. The V gene end was trimmed by 4 bases and the J gene end by 9 bases; junction bases not matched to a gene: 11. The CDR3 loop spans 15 amino acids. Germline V CDR1 and CDR2: MGHRA, YSYEKL. Here the CDR3 reads CASSRRTGGFPQAFF. DNA for the CDR3: TGCGCCAGCAGCCGCCGGACAGGGGGATTTCCACAAGCTTTCTTT.

This chain uses TRBV18 with TRBJ1-1; D call uncertain. Trimming cost V 11 bases and J 0 bases, with 13 bases left between them. The CDR3 length is 13 residues. CDR1 and CDR2 from the germline V gene are KGHSH and LQKENI. The CDR3 spells CAGKQILNTEAFF. Here the CDR3 DNA reads TGTGCCGGAAAACAGATATTGAACACTGAAGCTTTCTTT. Variable domain in full (rest from reference TRBV18 and TRBJ1-1): NAGVMQNPRHLVRRRGQEARLRCSPMKGHSHVYWYRQLPEEGLKFMVYLQKENIIDESGMPKERFSAEFPKEGPSILRIQQVVRGDSAAYFCAGKQILNTEAFFGQGTRLTVV.

In its sample, this clone was seen once. The chain has TRBV4-1 and TRBJ2-4, with D tentatively TRBD1 (5 bases). Germline assignment: CDR1 MGHRA and CDR2 YSYEKL. The CDR3 consists of 15 residues. V was clipped by 1 base and J by 5 bases, with 12 bases between them. This CDR3 reads CASSQVGQGENIQYF. The CDR3 DNA reads as TGCGCCAGCAGCCAAGTCGGGCAGGGCGAAAACATTCAGTACTTC.

This clone was seen only a few times. The chain has TRBV9 and TRBJ2-1, with no clear D. Germline CDR1 and CDR2: SGDLS and YYNGEE. V was clipped by 6 bases and J by 5 bases, with 15 bases between them. The CDR3 totals 14 residues. For the CDR3, the DNA is TGTGCCAGCACCCCTACTGGTCGGAACAATGAGCAGTTCTTC. Translating gives CASTPTGRNNEQFF.

V usage is TRBV5-5 and J usage is TRBJ2-5; D is uncertain. This CDR3 is built from 12 residues. V lost 0 bases to trimming and J lost 1 base, with 1 base between them. The germline CDR1 and CDR2 sequences are SGHKS and YYEKEE (reference sequence). The CDR3, as DNA: TGTGCCAGCAGCTTGGGCCAAGAGACCCAGTACTTC. It specifies CASSLGQETQYF.

The J gene is TRBJ2-1, the V gene TRBV5-4, with unresolved D. CDR3 length: 14 residues. Germline CDR1 and CDR2: SGHNT and YYREEE (reference sequence). Trimming removed 4 bases from V and 1 base from J, with 9 bases in between. DNA of the CDR3: TGTGCCAGCAGCGCGGTCGGATCCTACAATGAGCAGTTCTTC. It yields the protein CASSAVGSYNEQFF.

The rearrangement uses TRBV5-4 and TRBJ2-5; D is unclear. Germline lookup yields CDR1 SGHNT and CDR2 YYREEE (reference sequence). V was cut by 4 bases and J by 4 bases, with 20 bases left in between. This CDR3 has 16 amino acids. DNA for the CDR3: TGTGCCAGCAGCCCCAATGTAGGAGTAATCCCAGAGACCCAGTACTTC. It translates to CASSPNVGVIPETQYF. The full variable domain, completed using reference TRBV5-4 and TRBJ2-5, is ETGVTQSPTHLIKTRGQQVTLRCSSQSGHNTVSWYQQALGQGPQFIFQYYREEENGRGNFPPRFSGLQFPNYSSELNVNALELDDSALYLCASSPNVGVIPETQYFGPGTRLLVL.

The chain couples TRBV6-2 or TRBV6-3 to TRBJ1-1; D gene uncertain. V lost 0 bases and J 3 bases, leaving 14 bases between the germline ends. This CDR3 comprises 16 residues. Germline assignment: CDR1 MNHEY and CDR2 SVGEGT. The CDR3 nucleotides are TGTGCCAGCAGTTACTCGACCCAGGACGGAGACACTGAAGCTTTCTTT. Translation: CASSYSTQDGDTEAFF.

V is TRBV4-3 and J is TRBJ2-1, with TRBD2 as a possible D gene (6 bases). Looked up from germline, CDR1 is LGHNA and CDR2 is YSLEER. Trimming took 2 bases from V and 9 from J, leaving 11 bases between them. The CDR3 sequence is 13 residues long. CDR3 residues: CASSQTSGGEQFF. For the CDR3, the DNA is TGCGCCAGCAGCCAAACTTCCGGGGGTGAGCAGTTCTTC.

J is TRBJ2-5 and V is TRBV19; the D gene is possibly TRBD2 (6 bases). CDR1 and CDR2 from the germline V gene are LNHDA and SQIVND (reference sequence). This CDR3 has 13 amino acids. V was cut by 5 bases and J by 4 bases, with 11 bases left in between. CDR3 sequence (DNA): TGTGCCAGTAGTGCTGGAGCGGGAGAGACCCAGTACTTC. This sequence encodes CASSAGAGETQYF. The whole variable domain, remainder taken from reference TRBV19 and TRBJ2-5, is DGGITQSPKYLFRKEGQNVTLSCEQNLNHDAMYWYRQDPGQGLRLIYYSQIVNDFQKGDIAEGYSVSREKKESFPLTVTSAQKNPTAFYLCASSAGAGETQYFGPGTRLLVL.

The V call is TRBV7-3, the J call TRBJ2-7; tentative D call: TRBD2 (6 bases). The germline gives CDR1 SGHTA, CDR2 FQGTGA. This CDR3 is built from 15 residues. Trimming shortened V by 2 bases and J by 7 bases, and 18 bases separated the two germline ends. CDR3: CASSLEGRIGREQYF. The CDR3 DNA is TGTGCCAGCAGCTTAGAGGGGAGGATAGGTCGGGAGCAGTACTTC.

The chain uses TRBV7-3 and TRBJ2-7; 9 bases align to TRBD1. The germline V gene encodes CDR1 SGHTA and CDR2 FQGTGA. This CDR3 comprises 13 residues. V dropped 5 bases and J dropped 5; count of bases not matched to a gene: 4. CDR3 protein: CASSRDRADEQYF. For the CDR3, the DNA is TGTGCCAGCAGCCGGGACAGGGCGGACGAGCAGTACTTC. The complete variable domain, with remaining parts taken from reference TRBV7-3 and TRBJ2-7, reads GAGVSQTPSNKVTEKGKYVELRCDPISGHTALYWYRQSLGQGPEFLIYFQGTGAADDSGLPNDRFFAVRPEGSVSTLKIQRTERGDSAVYLCASSRDRADEQYFGPGTRLTVT.

The gene calls are TRBV23-1 and TRBJ2-1; D gene uncertain. TRBV23-1 is marked as an open reading frame, function uncertain. The V end was cut by 2 bases, the J end by 5 bases, with 19 bases between. There are 17 residues in the CDR3. The CDR3 spells CASSQDKRNHVHNEQFF. CDR3 coding DNA: TGCGCCAGCAGTCAAGATAAGCGAAATCACGTCCACAATGAGCAGTTCTTC.

This chain uses TRBV24-1 with TRBJ1-1; no clear D gene. Germline V CDR1 and CDR2: KGHDR, SFDVKD. This CDR3 has 13 amino acids. V was pared by 8 bases and J by 4 bases, with 13 bases between. CDR3 residues: CATKAPDGTEAFF. In nucleotides, the CDR3 is TGTGCCACCAAAGCCCCCGATGGCACTGAAGCTTTCTTT.

V and J are TRBV11-2 and TRBJ2-3; perhaps TRBD2 as D (5 bases). The CDR3 has 15 amino acids. The germline V and J ends were trimmed by 5 bases and 0 bases, with 12 bases remaining between them. The germline V gene encodes CDR1 SGHAT and CDR2 FQNNGV. CDR3 sequence: CASSPGRTSTDTQYF. In DNA form, the CDR3 reads TGTGCCAGCAGCCCCGGGCGGACTAGCACAGATACGCAGTATTTT.

The genes are TRBV10-3 and TRBJ1-1; no reliable D call. The CDR3 length is 10 residues. V was shortened by 9 bases and J by 10 bases, with 12 bases between the two germline ends. CDR1 and CDR2 from the germline V gene are ENHRY and SYGVKD. The CDR3 DNA reads TGTGCCATTCCAAGGAAGGGAGCTTTCTTT. It is translated as CAIPRKGAFF.

The CDR3 region is CASSASSGANVLTF. The CDR3, as DNA: TGTGCCAGCAGTGCATCCTCTGGGGCCAACGTCCTGACTTTC. This chain uses TRBV9 with TRBJ2-6; D is undetermined. From germline, CDR1 is SGDLS and CDR2 YYNGEE. This CDR3 comprises 14 residues. V was trimmed by 5 bases and J by 0 bases, leaving 6 bases between them.

This clone was seen more than once but under ten times. This chain joins TRBV7-9 and TRBJ2-7, with 7 bases aligning to TRBD1. The germline V gene encodes CDR1 SEHNR and CDR2 FQNEAQ (reference sequence). CDR3 length equals 13 residues. V shed 5 bases and J 5 bases; nucleotides not matched to a gene: 6. In DNA, the CDR3 is TGTGCCAGCAGCACAGGGGTCGTGAACGAGCAGTACTTC. Residues: CASSTGVVNEQYF.

CDR3 region: CASSTATGRGRLTDTQYF. The CDR3 nucleotides read TGTGCCAGTTCTACCGCGACAGGGCGGGGGAGACTCACAGATACGCAGTATTTT. The rearrangement joins TRBV19 to TRBJ2-3; D is perhaps TRBD1 or TRBD2 (7 bases each). V lost 8 bases and J 2 bases, leaving 26 bases between the germline ends. Germline CDR1 reads LNHDA; CDR2 reads SQIVND (reference sequence). The CDR3 sequence is 18 residues long.

The rearrangement joins TRBV4-1 to TRBJ2-3; 7 nucleotides agree with TRBD2. Germline CDR1 is MGHRA and CDR2 is YSYEKL. The junction had 14 bases not matched to a gene; V was cut back by 3 bases and J by 5 bases. This CDR3 region has 17 residues. The CDR3 coding sequence is TGCGCCAGCAGCCAGCCCCCAGGAAGCGGGGAGGGAGATACGCAGTATTTT. The encoded protein is CASSQPPGSGEGDTQYF.